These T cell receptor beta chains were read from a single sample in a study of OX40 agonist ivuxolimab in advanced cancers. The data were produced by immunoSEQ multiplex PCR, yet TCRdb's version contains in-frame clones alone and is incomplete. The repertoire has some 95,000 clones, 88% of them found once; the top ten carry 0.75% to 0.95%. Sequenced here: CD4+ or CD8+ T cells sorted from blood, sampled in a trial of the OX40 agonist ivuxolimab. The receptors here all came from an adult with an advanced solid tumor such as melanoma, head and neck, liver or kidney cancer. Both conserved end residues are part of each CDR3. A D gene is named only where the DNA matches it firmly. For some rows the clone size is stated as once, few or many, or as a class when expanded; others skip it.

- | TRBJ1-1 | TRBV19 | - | CASRGSGVLNTEAFF | TGTGCCAGTAGGGGCTCCGGTGTTCTCAACACTGAAGCTTTCTTT
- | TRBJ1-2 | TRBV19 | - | CASTLRGDYGYTF | TGTGCCAGTACCCTAAGGGGGGACTATGGCTACACCTTC
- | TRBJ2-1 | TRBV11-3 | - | CASSSGTSSSYNEQFF | TGTGCCAGCAGCTCCGGGACTTCCAGCTCCTACAATGAGCAGTTCTTC
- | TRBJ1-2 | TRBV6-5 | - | CASSSGDLAYGYTF | TGTGCCAGCAGTTCCGGGGACCTAGCGTATGGCTACACCTTC
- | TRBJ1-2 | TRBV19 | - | CASSMFQGTFNGYTF | TGTGCCAGTAGTATGTTCCAAGGGACGTTCAATGGCTACACCTTC
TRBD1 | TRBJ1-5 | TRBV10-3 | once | CAIRDRGNQPQHF | TGTGCCATCCGTGACAGGGGCAATCAGCCCCAGCATTTT
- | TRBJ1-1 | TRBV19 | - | CASSIHETVGYPEAFF | TGTGCCAGTAGTATCCACGAGACAGTTGGTTATCCTGAAGCTTTCTTT
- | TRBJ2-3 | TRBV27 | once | CASSLNRVEDTQYF | TGTGCCAGCAGCTTAAACAGGGTAGAAGATACGCAGTATTTT
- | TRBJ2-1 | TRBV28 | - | CASSPDLVINEQFF | TGTGCCAGCAGTCCGGACCTCGTGATCAATGAGCAGTTCTTC
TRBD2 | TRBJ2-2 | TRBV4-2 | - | CASSPQGREGHTGELFF | TGTGCCAGCAGCCCTCAGGGGCGGGAGGGACACACCGGGGAGCTGTTTTTT
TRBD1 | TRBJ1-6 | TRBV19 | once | CASSISGTGGISPLHF | TGTGCCAGTAGTATATCCGGGACAGGGGGCATCTCACCCCTCCACTTT
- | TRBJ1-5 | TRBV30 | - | CAWSGQTNQPQHF | TGTGCCTGGAGTGGACAGACAAATCAGCCCCAGCATTTT
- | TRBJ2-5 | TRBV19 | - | CASSTRPGESDQYF | TGTGCCAGTAGTACCCGACCGGGAGAGAGTGACCAGTACTTC
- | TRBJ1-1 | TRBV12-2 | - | CASRPRQGNTEAFF | TGTGCAAGTCGCCCCCGACAGGGGAACACTGAAGCTTTCTTT
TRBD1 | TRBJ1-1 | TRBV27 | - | CASSFRPGGPARTEAFF | TGTGCCAGCAGTTTCCGCCCAGGGGGCCCGGCTCGAACTGAAGCTTTCTTT
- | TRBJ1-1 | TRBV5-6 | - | CASSRGEEAFF | TGTGCCAGCAGTAGGGGGGAAGAAGCTTTCTTT
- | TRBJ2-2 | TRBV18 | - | CASSPLNDGELFF | TGTGCCAGCTCACCGCTAAATGACGGGGAGCTGTTTTTT
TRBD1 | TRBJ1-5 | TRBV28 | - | CASSQQGALNQPQHF | TGTGCCAGCAGTCAACAGGGGGCGCTTAATCAGCCCCAGCATTTT
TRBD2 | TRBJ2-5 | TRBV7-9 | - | CASSLGTSGETQYF | TGTGCCAGCAGCTTAGGGACTAGCGGCGAGACCCAGTACTTC
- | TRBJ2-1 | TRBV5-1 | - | CASSLSGGDNEQFF | TGCGCCAGCAGCTTGAGCGGAGGCGATAATGAGCAGTTCTTC